This T cell receptor beta chain is drawn from a study of T cells in tuberculosis. As for this clone: Its antigen is unknown.

Sequenced by immunoSEQ multiplex PCR; TCRdb stores in-frame clones only, minus some. The repertoire has 35,000 to 45,000 clones, roughly 93% of them found once; the top ten carry 9% to 13%. Study observations and caveats: Active tuberculosis cases were adults; controls were adolescents.

Germline CDR1 and CDR2: MNHNY and SVGAGI (reference sequence). The CDR3 extends over 16 amino acids. Trimming took 0 bases from V and 1 from J, leaving 13 bases between them. Unsorted cryopreserved PBMC were sequenced, averaging roughly 100,000 T cells per clinical donor. This clonotype was obtained from a donor between 10 and 35 years old with latent tuberculosis or without tuberculosis infection. Some clones in this sample may be carry-over from other donors' samples. This chain links TRBV6-6 with TRBJ2-7, with D possibly being TRBD1 (5 bases). The sequenced sample consisted of PBMCs. The CDR3 DNA is TGTGCCAGCAGTTACTCGAGATCGAAGGGGTCCTACGAGCAGTACTTC. Its translation: CASSYSRSKGSYEQYF.